The rows below give T cell receptor beta chains drawn from one sample of a study of blood T cell repertoires in COVID-19. Assay: immunoSEQ multiplex PCR; the TCRdb copy retains only in-frame clones and omits some. Here the sample spans 250,000 to 300,000 clones, roughly 87% being singletons. Source material: PBMCs or T cells enriched from blood (not recorded which). These receptors were obtained from a woman aged 25 to 39 who had recovered from COVID-19. Each CDR3 is given without its conserved first and last residue. Part of the rows lack a size; the others show once, few, many or a class for expanded clones.

j_call v_call clone_size cdr3_length cdr3_aa
TRBJ2-7 TRBV4-1 NA 14 ASSHQTSGSSYEQY
TRBJ2-3 TRBV19 NA 13 ASGGGGAPPDTQY
TRBJ2-7 TRBV3-1/TRBV3-2 once 11 ASSPPDRAEQY
TRBJ2-1 TRBV3-1/TRBV3-2 NA 15 ASSLHSGTSGTNEQF
TRBJ2-5 TRBV2 many 11 ASSRESQETQY
TRBJ1-1 TRBV20-1 NA 8 SAKGDSGF
TRBJ2-7 TRBV5-5 NA 15 ASSLFSGGAGPYEQY
TRBJ1-1 TRBV5-1 NA 11 ASSREGDTEAF
TRBJ1-1 TRBV5-1 NA 15 ASSLRQGQEMHTEAF
TRBJ1-5 TRBV27 NA 12 ASSFAGSNQPQH
TRBJ2-2 TRBV6-5 NA 12 ASIRAGPTGELF
TRBJ2-7 TRBV7-2 once 11 ASTQGGSYEQY
TRBJ2-1 TRBV5-1 NA 11 ASDRGRGNEQF
TRBJ1-5 TRBV7-2 NA 13 ASSSAGTDYQPQH
TRBJ1-5 TRBV27 NA 14 ASSLSPRGTNQPQH
TRBJ2-2 TRBV10-3 NA 12 AINSVTNTGELF
TRBJ1-1 TRBV2 NA 13 ARGKRTVKNTEAF
TRBJ2-2 TRBV7-6 NA 10 ASSPNSGELF
TRBJ2-1 TRBV30 few 12 AWSINSGYNEQF
TRBJ1-1 TRBV6-5 NA 13 ASSAKSSPNTEAF
TRBJ2-1 TRBV19 NA 13 ASSITAGGPAEQF
TRBJ2-7 TRBV7-2 once 10 ASSFPFREQY
TRBJ2-7 TRBV30 NA 10 AWERSSYEQY
TRBJ1-6 TRBV7-8 NA 16 ASSLLGSSGTGSSALH
TRBJ2-7 TRBV27 once 13 ASSPIAGFFYEQY
TRBJ2-7 TRBV7-2 few 13 ASSLGASGGYEQY
TRBJ1-1 TRBV28 NA 12 ASSRTAGNTEAF
TRBJ2-7 TRBV5-1 NA 11 ASSLVGGYEQY
TRBJ2-3 TRBV11-2 once 14 ASSSAERGYTDTQY
TRBJ1-1 TRBV9 NA 13 ASSVEGTGTTEAF
TRBJ2-1 TRBV7-9 NA 12 ASSPKGAANEQF
TRBJ1-2 TRBV19 NA 13 ASSRGQGFNYGYT
TRBJ2-1 TRBV25-1 NA 15 ASSPWTSMGGGHEQF
TRBJ1-2 TRBV5-6 NA 12 ASSLAKGTLGYT
TRBJ2-1 TRBV5-6 NA 11 ASSLGHPNEQF
TRBJ2-3 TRBV10-3 NA 13 AIRRTSGSTDTQY
TRBJ2-7 TRBV3-1/TRBV3-2 once 12 ASRLTSGPYEQY
TRBJ2-1 TRBV27 NA 15 ASSLWPGGLPYNEQF
TRBJ1-1 TRBV28 NA 11 ASGGAEHTEAF
TRBJ2-5 TRBV5-4 NA 11 ASSPLGGETQY
TRBJ2-1 TRBV19 NA 12 ASSLRAFDNEQF
TRBJ1-2 TRBV7-9 NA 12 ASRGEAHPYGYT
TRBJ1-1 TRBV6-5 NA 13 ASSYGGGTSTEAF
TRBJ1-3 TRBV4-1 NA 10 ASSQERDTIY
TRBJ1-1 TRBV10-3 NA 11 AISSGGGTEAF
TRBJ1-1 TRBV27 NA 14 ASSTAGVGLVTEAF
TRBJ2-7 TRBV14 NA 12 ASSQEIFSYEQY
TRBJ1-5 TRBV30 few 11 AWDRGINQPQH
TRBJ2-7 TRBV29-1 NA 11 SVGQGALWEQY
TRBJ2-1 TRBV5-5 NA 12 ASSLLVVANEQF